This T cell receptor beta chain was identified during a study of OX40 agonist ivuxolimab in advanced cancers. Looking at the study overall: Ivuxolimab was delivered to patients intravenously every 2 weeks at doses spanning 0.01 to 10 mg/kg. Participants could have had prior anti-PD-1, anti-PD-L1 or anti-CTLA-4 therapy, and around 43% had some. Overall study results and limits: In a subset of nonresponders, normalized T-cell clonal expansion was also low.

A remark on this clone: Its antigen is currently unknown.

Produced via immunoSEQ multiplex PCR; TCRdb's table is partial and in-frame only. The sample records about 110,000 clones, roughly 90% being singletons. The CDR3 totals 13 residues. V was pared by 1 base and J by 6 bases, with 7 bases between. Per germline, CDR1 SGHTA and CDR2 FQGNSA. This TCR was sampled from an adult with an advanced solid tumor such as melanoma, head and neck, liver or kidney cancer. V gene TRBV7-2 combines with J gene TRBJ2-1; the D gene is possibly TRBD2 (6 bases). Source: CD4+ or CD8+ T cells sorted from blood, taken in a trial of the OX40 agonist ivuxolimab. The CDR3 nucleotides are TGTGCCAGCAGCTTAGGCGGGGCCAATGAGCAGTTCTTC. It specifies CASSLGGANEQFF.